The T cell receptor (beta chain) under discussion was sequenced for a study of beta chain features in type 1 diabetes. Overall study results and limits: People with Type 1 diabetes carried modestly yet significantly shorter TCRB CDR3s in all four CD4+ subsets. Resolution of whether HLA type affects TCRB rearrangement was not achieved here. Type 1 diabetes patients had VDJ junctions that carried fewer insertions and more deletions.

This clone has only a few counts. Its antigen is unidentified. Purities in excess of 95% were seen in all sorted populations. What was sequenced were expressed TCRB transcripts, since all of the isolated RNA had been reverse transcribed. Sequencing used immunoSEQ multiplex PCR; TCRdb keeps in-frame clones, though not all of them. The sample lists 970,000 or so clones, roughly 16% occurring once. The CDR3 is made up of 14 amino acids. Per the germline V gene, CDR1 is SEHNR and CDR2 is FQNEAQ (reference sequence). Trimming pared 0 bases from V and 4 bases from J, leaving 7 bases between. The sequence came from a woman under 30 in good health. The chain links TRBV7-9 to TRBJ2-1; D is undetermined. Sequencing used naive CD4+ T cells from blood. CDR3 nucleotide sequence: TGTGCCAGCAGCTTAGCATACCGATACAATGAGCAGTTCTTC. Translation gives CASSLAYRYNEQFF.